The source of this T cell receptor (beta chain) is a study of blood T cell repertoires in COVID-19. V was trimmed by 4 bases and J by 6 bases, leaving 14 bases between them. CDR1 is KGHSH, CDR2 LQKENI, per germline. This CDR3 region has 14 residues. Clones were sequenced by immunoSEQ multiplex PCR, and TCRdb holds only the in-frame ones, with some missing. Seen here are about 180,000 clones, roughly nine tenths observed once, and the top ten hold approximately 2.1%. Sequences were obtained from PBMCs or T cells enriched from blood (not recorded which). J is TRBJ2-3 and V is TRBV18; possibly TRBD1 for D (5 bases). The TCR sequence derives from a middle-aged woman with acute COVID-19. The CDR3 region has the DNA TGTGCCAGCTCACAATCACAGGTGACGGATACGCAGTATTTT. This translates into CASSQSQVTDTQYF.